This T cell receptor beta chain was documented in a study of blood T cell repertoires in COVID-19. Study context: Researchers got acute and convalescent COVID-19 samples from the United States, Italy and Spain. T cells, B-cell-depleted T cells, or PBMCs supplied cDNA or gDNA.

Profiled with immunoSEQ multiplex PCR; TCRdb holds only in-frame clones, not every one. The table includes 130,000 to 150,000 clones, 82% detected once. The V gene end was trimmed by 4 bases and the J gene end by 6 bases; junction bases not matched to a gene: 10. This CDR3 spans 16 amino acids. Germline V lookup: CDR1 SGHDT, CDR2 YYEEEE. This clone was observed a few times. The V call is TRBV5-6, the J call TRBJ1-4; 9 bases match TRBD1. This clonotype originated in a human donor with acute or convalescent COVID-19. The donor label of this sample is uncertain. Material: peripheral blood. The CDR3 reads CASSLGAGQGYEKLFF. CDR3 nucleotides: TGTGCCAGCAGCCTTGGGGCTGGACAGGGGTATGAAAAACTGTTTTTT.